This T cell receptor (beta chain) was found in a study of blood T cell repertoires in COVID-19. Across the study: The United States, Italy and Spain provided the acute and convalescent COVID-19 samples. PBMCs, B-cell-depleted T cells, or T cells were the source of the cDNA or gDNA that made up the material.

V shed 4 bases, J shed 0 bases, and the junction held 9 bases outside the gene matches. Germline CDR1 is LNHDA and CDR2 is SQIVND (reference sequence). This CDR3 spans 17 amino acids. Produced via immunoSEQ multiplex PCR; TCRdb's table is partial and in-frame only. This table holds around 100,000 clones, about 88% found once. This clonotype was obtained from a human donor in a cohort sampled during active COVID-19. This sequence joins TRBV19 and TRBJ1-5; TRBD1 aligns across 7 bases. What was sequenced was peripheral blood. CDR3 region: CASSTGTVTHSNQPQHF. The CDR3 bases are TGTGCCAGTAGTACCGGGACAGTGACCCATAGCAATCAGCCCCAGCATTTT.